One sample yielded the 12 T cell receptor beta chains listed below, sequenced in a study of regulatory T cells in long-lasting Graves disease. Sample time point: newly diagnosed GD, antithyroid drugs for less than 3 months. Following extraction of RNA from PBMCs, that RNA was used to make the TCR library. Investigators prepared the TCR beta libraries by applying iRepertoire HTBI primers and Arm-PCR of CDR3 regions. TCRdb recomputed calls from the multiplex PCR reads with MiXCR, one row per CDR3 protein. The sample has more than 400,000 distinct CDR3 sequences, roughly 15% seen once; the top ten hold over 9%. These records were also assigned to another study, of T cells in Graves' hyperthyroidism and ophthalmopathy.

The sequenced sample was peripheral blood mononuclear cells (PBMCs), obtained at new diagnosis, from a patient treated with antithyroid drugs. The source of these receptors is a man between 40 and 49 years old with Graves disease.

This clonotype was counted once. Compared with germline, one end of the junction differs, possibly owing to a read error. The chain recombines TRBV4-1 with TRBJ2-4; the D is unclear. In germline, CDR1 is MGHRA, CDR2 YSYEKL. CDR3 length: 13 amino acids. CDR3 loop: CASSQAATLPVVF. In DNA form, the CDR3 reads TGCGCCAGCAGCCAGGCGGCAACCCTTCCAGTTGTCTTC.

This clonotype was seen at least ten times. This chain uses TRBV24-1 with TRBJ2-5, with 7 bases lining up with TRBD1. The CDR3 has 14 amino acids. V trimming: 9 bases; J trimming: 3 bases; junction bases outside the gene matches: 9. Germline loops: CDR1 KGHDR, CDR2 SFDVKD. In nucleotides, the CDR3 is TGTGCCACCGGATCGGGACAGAAAGAAGAGACCCAGTACTTC. It translates to CATGSGQKEETQYF.

The sample holds many counts of this clonotype. This chain uses TRBV7-2 with TRBJ2-3; perhaps TRBD1 as D (6 bases). The CDR3 is made up of 15 amino acids. V lost 5 bases and J 1 base, leaving 13 bases between the germline ends. Germline assignment: CDR1 SGHTA and CDR2 FQGNSA. This chain's CDR3 is CASSPGAGGTDTQYF. The DNA for the CDR3 is TGTGCCAGCAGCCCAGGGGCGGGTGGCACAGATACGCAGTATTTT.

This clonotype was seen more than once but under ten times. The genes are TRBV12-3 or TRBV12-4 and TRBJ1-1; D ambiguous. V was cut by 3 bases and J by 5 bases, with 16 bases left in between. The CDR3 loop spans 15 amino acids. CDR3 nucleotide sequence: TGTGCCAGCAGTTTTGGGGATGAGGGATGGACTGAAGCTTTCTTT. It translates to CASSFGDEGWTEAFF.

This clonotype was counted only a few times. This chain connects TRBV19 to TRBJ1-2, with a weak D call TRBD1 (6 bases). The V gene's germline CDR1 is LNHDA and CDR2 SQIVND (reference sequence). V lost 4 bases, J lost 6 bases, and 12 bases lay in between. The CDR3 runs to 13 residues. The CDR3 is CASSTLDSHGYTF. The CDR3 DNA follows: TGTGCCAGTAGTACTCTGGACAGCCATGGCTACACCTTC. Full variable domain (rest looked up from reference TRBV19 and TRBJ1-2): DGGITQSPKYLFRKEGQNVTLSCEQNLNHDAMYWYRQDPGQGLRLIYYSQIVNDFQKGDIAEGYSVSREKKESFPLTVTSAQKNPTAFYLCASSTLDSHGYTFGSGTRLTVV.

This chain uses TRBV7-8 with TRBJ1-3; D uncertain. The V gene lost 5 bases and the J gene lost 4 bases, with 6 bases spanning the gap. The CDR3 contains 12 residues. Germline V lookup: CDR1 SGHVS, CDR2 FQNEAQ. Here the CDR3 reads CASSTGGNTIYF. For the CDR3, the DNA is TGTGCCAGCAGCACCGGGGGAAACACCATATATTTT.

This clonotype was detected ten times or more. The chain combines TRBV5-1 with TRBJ2-3; D gene uncertain. The CDR3 has 13 residues. Trimming removed 2 bases from V and 3 bases from J, with 7 bases in between. Germline V gene sequence: CDR1 SGHRS, CDR2 YFSETQ. The chain's CDR3 is CASSFEVTDTQYF. The DNA of the CDR3 is TGCGCCAGCAGCTTTGAGGTAACAGATACGCAGTATTTT.

This clonotype was picked up many times. This chain joins TRBV12-3 or TRBV12-4 and TRBJ2-1, with TRBD2 identical over 8 bases. The CDR3 has 16 amino acids. J was trimmed by 7 bases and V by 8 bases; bases with no gene match: 16. CDR3 coding DNA: TGTGCCAGCGGCCCGGGGGGGCGAGGAAGGGGGAATGAGCAGTTCTTC. Translated: CASGPGGRGRGNEQFF.

Remarks on this clonotype: A much larger clone lies a single base off, so this may be a read error. The genes are TRBV7-2 and TRBJ2-3, with D uncertain. The V gene's germline CDR1 is SGHTA and CDR2 FQGNSA. This CDR3 has 15 amino acids. The CDR3 sequence: CASSLAPDITYTLYF. The CDR3, as DNA: TGTGCCAGCAGCTTAGCCCCTGACATCACTTATACGCTGTATTTT.

V gene TRBV27 combines with J gene TRBJ2-3; no reliable D call. Trimming took 3 bases from V and 7 from J, leaving 11 bases between them. The CDR3 runs 13 residues. CDR1 MNHEY and CDR2 SMNVEV come from the germline V gene (reference sequence). In nucleotides, the CDR3 is TGTGCCAGCAGTTTGACCAGTTCCAATACGCAGTATTTT. The encoded protein is CASSLTSSNTQYF.

This clonotype was seen more than once but under ten times. The chain recombines TRBV3-1 with TRBJ2-7; TRBD2 is a possible D gene (5 bases). V dropped 2 bases and J dropped 7 bases, with 15 bases sitting between them. The CDR3 covers 14 residues. Germline-derived CDR1 and CDR2 are LGHDT and YNNKEL (reference sequence). The CDR3 here is CASSQKGPAEEQYF. CDR3 bases: TGTGCCAGCAGCCAAAAAGGCCCAGCGGAAGAGCAGTACTTC.

This clonotype was counted many times. V is TRBV24-1 and J is TRBJ2-3; 8 bases align to TRBD2. J was trimmed by 4 bases and V by 3 bases; bases with no gene match: 5. CDR1 and CDR2 (germline): KGHDR, SFDVKD. The CDR3 has 15 residues. This chain's CDR3 is CATSDRAGGSDTQYF. The DNA for the CDR3 is TGTGCCACCAGTGATCGGGCGGGAGGCTCAGATACGCAGTATTTT.